This is a list of T cell receptor beta chains from one sample in a study of blood T cells in healthy people across ages. TCRdb fed the 5' RACE reads into MiXCR, producing one record per CDR3 protein. The sample shows approximately 690,000 distinct CDR3 sequences, 40% to 45% of them seen only once. The material sequenced was blood. The receptors derive from a man older than 75 in good health. Each CDR3 is given with its conserved first and last residue. Each record gives: CDR3 DNA, CDR3 protein, D gene, clone size, V gene, J gene. A D gene is named only where the DNA matches it firmly. Rows give clone size only sometimes, using once, few, many, or a class for an expanded clone.

CDR3nt: TGTGCCAGCTCCCGGGACTATAGAAAGGAGACCCAGTACTTC
CDR3aa: CASSRDYRKETQYF
d_gene: TRBD2
abundance: .
v_gene: TRBV2
j_gene: TRBJ2-5

CDR3nt: TGCGCCAGCAGCCAAGATTTGGGAGGGGCGGAGGAGACCCAGTACTTC
CDR3aa: CASSQDLGGAEETQYF
d_gene: TRBD2
abundance: .
v_gene: TRBV4-3
j_gene: TRBJ2-5

CDR3nt: TGTGCCAGCAGCTTAGGAGCGGGGACCTCCTACAATGAGCAGTTCTTC
CDR3aa: CASSLGAGTSYNEQFF
d_gene: TRBD2
abundance: .
v_gene: TRBV7-2
j_gene: TRBJ2-1

CDR3nt: TGTGCCAGCAGACACCACAGGGTTTCCAGGAACACCGGGGAGCTGTTTTTT
CDR3aa: CASRHHRVSRNTGELFF
d_gene: .
abundance: .
v_gene: TRBV6-2/TRBV6-3
j_gene: TRBJ2-2

CDR3nt: TGTGCCAGCAGGACCGGGACAGCTAATTCACCCCTCCACTTT
CDR3aa: CASRTGTANSPLHF
d_gene: TRBD1
abundance: .
v_gene: TRBV6-2/TRBV6-3
j_gene: TRBJ1-6

CDR3nt: TGTGCCAGCAGCCAAGCTTTAGCCGATAGCGGGGGGGCAGATACGCAGTATTTT
CDR3aa: CASSQALADSGGADTQYF
d_gene: TRBD2
abundance: once
v_gene: TRBV4-2
j_gene: TRBJ2-3

CDR3nt: TGTGCCAGCAGCACTACGGGGGGCTTTGTTGAAAAACTGTTTTTT
CDR3aa: CASSTTGGFVEKLFF
d_gene: .
abundance: few
v_gene: TRBV12-3/TRBV12-4
j_gene: TRBJ1-4

CDR3nt: TGTGCCAGCAGTTACGGGACAGGGCCGGATGGCTACACCTTC
CDR3aa: CASSYGTGPDGYTF
d_gene: TRBD1
abundance: once
v_gene: TRBV28
j_gene: TRBJ1-2

CDR3nt: TGCGCCAGCAGCCAAGAGGTTAGCTCGTACGAGCAGTACTTC
CDR3aa: CASSQEVSSYEQYF
d_gene: .
abundance: few
v_gene: TRBV4-3
j_gene: TRBJ2-7

CDR3nt: TGCAGTGCTTCCATCGGACAGGGGGTTAACATTCAGTACTTC
CDR3aa: CSASIGQGVNIQYF
d_gene: TRBD1
abundance: few
v_gene: TRBV20-1
j_gene: TRBJ2-4

CDR3nt: TGCGCCAGCACCCCCCTTGTCCCGTTATACGGGTTTGGCACAGATACGCAGTATTTT
CDR3aa: CASTPLVPLYGFGTDTQYF
d_gene: .
abundance: .
v_gene: TRBV5-1
j_gene: TRBJ2-3

CDR3nt: TGTGCTAGTGGTGGGGAACATGGGACTGAAGCTTTCTTT
CDR3aa: CASGGEHGTEAFF
d_gene: .
abundance: once
v_gene: TRBV12-5
j_gene: TRBJ1-1

CDR3nt: TGTGCCACCAGTGATCGGGTTGGTAAGGTCAATGAGCAGTTCTTC
CDR3aa: CATSDRVGKVNEQFF
d_gene: .
abundance: many
v_gene: TRBV24-1
j_gene: TRBJ2-1

CDR3nt: TGTGCCATCAGCTTTGGAACTTCCACCTACGAGCAGTACTTC
CDR3aa: CAISFGTSTYEQYF
d_gene: .
abundance: .
v_gene: TRBV10-3
j_gene: TRBJ2-7

CDR3nt: TGTGCCAGCAGCTTGGGTAGCGGACTAACAGATACGCAGTATTTT
CDR3aa: CASSLGSGLTDTQYF
d_gene: .
abundance: few
v_gene: TRBV5-6
j_gene: TRBJ2-3

CDR3nt: TGCAGCGTTGAAGACCTCGGGAACCTCTACTATGGCTACACCTTC
CDR3aa: CSVEDLGNLYYGYTF
d_gene: .
abundance: .
v_gene: TRBV29-1
j_gene: TRBJ1-2